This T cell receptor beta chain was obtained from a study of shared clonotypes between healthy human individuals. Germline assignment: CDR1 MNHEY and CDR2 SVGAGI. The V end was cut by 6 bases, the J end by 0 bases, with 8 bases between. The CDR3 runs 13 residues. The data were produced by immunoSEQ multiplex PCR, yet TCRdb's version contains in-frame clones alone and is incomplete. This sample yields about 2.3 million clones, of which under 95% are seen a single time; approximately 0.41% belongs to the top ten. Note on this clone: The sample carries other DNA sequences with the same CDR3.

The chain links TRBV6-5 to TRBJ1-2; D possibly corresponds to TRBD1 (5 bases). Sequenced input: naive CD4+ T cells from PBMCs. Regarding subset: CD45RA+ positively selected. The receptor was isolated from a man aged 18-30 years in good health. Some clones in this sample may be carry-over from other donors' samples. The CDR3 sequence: CASRPTANYGYTF. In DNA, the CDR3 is TGTGCCAGCAGGCCGACAGCTAACTATGGCTACACCTTC.